This TCR beta chain was sequenced during a study of patients and donors after allogeneic stem cell transplantation. TCRdb reprocessed the RT-PCR reads via MiXCR and lists one record per CDR3 protein. The sample includes more than 850,000 distinct CDR3 sequences, around 17% of them seen just once. The length of the CDR3 is 14 residues. Between the trimmed V and J ends, which lost 4 bases and 6 bases, there was a span of 12 bases. Germline V gives CDR1 SNHLY, CDR2 FYNNEI. This receptor was identified in a human donor who was either an allogeneic HSCT recipient or a stem cell or donor lymphocyte infusion donor (not recorded which). It is not recorded whose cells these are; they may come from a transplant donor. The sequencing input was blood, either unsorted or a sorted T cell fraction (not recorded which). The chain joins TRBV2 to TRBJ2-2; TRBD1 is a possible D gene (5 bases). The CDR3 nucleotides are TGTGCCAGCAGTGGCCAGGGTAAACCCGGGGAGCTGTTTTTT. Its translation is CASSGQGKPGELFF.